This T cell receptor (beta chain) appears in the sequencing data of a study of spatial heterogeneity in lung cancer. Time point denoted: sample taken at primary tumor resection. This clonotype was detected a few times. TCRdb independently ran MiXCR on the 5' RACE reads; one entry per CDR3 protein. Of 40,000 to 50,000 distinct CDR3 sequences detected, roughly an eighth appear once; the ten largest clones hold around 54%. Trimming pared 4 bases from V and 7 bases from J, leaving 5 bases between. Germline V gene lookup returns CDR1 SGHTA and CDR2 FQGNSA. The CDR3 totals 12 residues. The chain recombines TRBV7-2 with TRBJ1-6, with unresolved D. Sample: PBMCs, taken at surgery. This TCR derives from a male donor with early-stage non-small cell lung cancer. CDR3 protein: CASSWVNSPLHF. DNA for the CDR3: TGTGCCAGCAGCTGGGTGAATTCACCCCTCCACTTT.